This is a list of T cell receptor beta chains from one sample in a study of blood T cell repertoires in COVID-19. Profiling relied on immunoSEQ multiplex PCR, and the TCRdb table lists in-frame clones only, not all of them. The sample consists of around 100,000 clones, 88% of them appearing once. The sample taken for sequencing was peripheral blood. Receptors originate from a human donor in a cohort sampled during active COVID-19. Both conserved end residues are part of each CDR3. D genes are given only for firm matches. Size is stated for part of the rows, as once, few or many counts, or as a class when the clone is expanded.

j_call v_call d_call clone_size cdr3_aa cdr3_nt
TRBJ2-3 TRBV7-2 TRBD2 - CASRVAGSDTQYF TGTGCCAGCAGAGTAGCGGGCTCAGATACGCAGTATTTT
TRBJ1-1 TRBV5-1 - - CASSSSGNTEAFF TGCGCCAGCAGCTCTTCCGGGAACACTGAAGCTTTCTTT
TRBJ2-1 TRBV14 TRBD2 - CASSQDLPSGMYNEQFF TGTGCCAGCAGCCAAGATCTTCCTAGCGGGATGTACAATGAGCAGTTCTTC
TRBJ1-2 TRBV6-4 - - CASPGYTF TGTGCCAGCCCGGGCTACACCTTC
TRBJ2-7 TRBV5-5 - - CASSFGSSYEQYF TGTGCCAGCAGCTTCGGTAGCTCCTACGAGCAGTACTTC
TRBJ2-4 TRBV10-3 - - CAIRPLWRLAKNIQYF TGTGCCATCAGGCCGTTGTGGAGGCTAGCCAAAAACATTCAGTACTTC
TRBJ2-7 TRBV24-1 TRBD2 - CATSDSLTSGNAYEQYF TGTGCCACCAGTGATTCGTTGACTAGCGGGAACGCCTACGAGCAGTACTTC
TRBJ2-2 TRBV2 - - CASSVSSSGELFF TGTGCCAGCAGTGTGTCTTCCTCCGGGGAGCTGTTTTTT
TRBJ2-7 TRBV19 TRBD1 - CASSNTGVGYEQYF TGTGCCAGTAGTAATACAGGGGTCGGCTACGAGCAGTACTTC
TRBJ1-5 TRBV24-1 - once CATSDPRTPQSAQHF TGTGCCACCAGTGACCCCAGGACACCTCAATCAGCCCAGCATTTT
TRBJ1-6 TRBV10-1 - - CASRRITGLLASPLHF TGCGCCAGCAGACGAATCACAGGGTTACTTGCATCACCCCTCCACTTT
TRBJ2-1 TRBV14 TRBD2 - CASSQKAGGPVEQFF TGTGCCAGCAGCCAAAAAGCGGGAGGGCCGGTTGAGCAGTTCTTC
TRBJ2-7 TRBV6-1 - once CASSENQGPTYEQYF TGTGCCAGCAGTGAAAATCAGGGCCCCACCTACGAGCAGTACTTC
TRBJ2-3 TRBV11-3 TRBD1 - CASSLAGTGTDTQYF TGTGCCAGCAGCTTAGCAGGGACAGGCACAGATACGCAGTATTTT
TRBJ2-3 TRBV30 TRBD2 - CAWGPGTGGPDTQYF TGTGCCTGGGGGCCCGGGACGGGAGGGCCAGATACGCAGTATTTT
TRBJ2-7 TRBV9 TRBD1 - CASSPRFGQGVYEQYF TGTGCCAGCAGCCCAAGATTTGGACAGGGGGTGTACGAGCAGTACTTC
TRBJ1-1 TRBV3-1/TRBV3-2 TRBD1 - CASSQRPGQGKTEAFF TGTGCCAGCAGCCAACGTCCGGGACAGGGGAAAACTGAAGCTTTCTTT
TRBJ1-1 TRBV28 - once CASSLSRTEAFF TGTGCCAGCAGTTTATCTCGGACTGAAGCTTTCTTT
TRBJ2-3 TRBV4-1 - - CASSRDRYTDTQYF TGCGCCAGCAGCCGCGACAGATACACAGATACGCAGTATTTT
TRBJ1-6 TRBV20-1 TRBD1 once CSASSGQLNSPLHF TGCAGTGCTAGTTCGGGACAGTTGAATTCACCCCTCCACTTT
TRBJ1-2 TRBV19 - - CASSIAGQSSNYGYTF TGTGCCAGTAGTATAGCAGGACAGTCTTCTAACTATGGCTACACCTTC
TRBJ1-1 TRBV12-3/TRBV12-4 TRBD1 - CASKGTGGTEAFF TGTGCCAGCAAAGGGACAGGGGGCACTGAAGCTTTCTTT
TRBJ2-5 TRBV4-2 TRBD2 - CASSQTTRGGLAYPRAQYF TGTGCCAGCAGCCAAACTACGAGAGGAGGACTAGCATACCCCAGGGCCCAGTACTTC
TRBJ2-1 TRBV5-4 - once CASSSISPGHRSSYNEQFF TGTGCCAGCAGCTCCATATCACCGGGACACCGGAGCTCCTACAATGAGCAGTTCTTC
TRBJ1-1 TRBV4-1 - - CASSQALFNTEAFF TGCGCCAGCAGCCAAGCCCTCTTCAACACTGAAGCTTTCTTT
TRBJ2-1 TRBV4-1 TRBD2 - CASSRVWASGSDEQFF TGCGCCAGCAGCCGAGTTTGGGCTAGCGGGAGCGATGAGCAGTTCTTC
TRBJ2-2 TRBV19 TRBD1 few CASRDRGRVTGELFF TGTGCCAGTAGGGACAGGGGGCGGGTCACCGGGGAGCTGTTTTTT
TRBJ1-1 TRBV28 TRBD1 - CASSFQTGWNTEAFF TGTGCCAGCAGTTTCCAGACAGGGTGGAACACTGAAGCTTTCTTT
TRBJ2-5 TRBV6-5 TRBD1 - CASRGTGGWETQYF TGTGCCAGCAGGGGGACAGGGGGCTGGGAGACCCAGTACTTC
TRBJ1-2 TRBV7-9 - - CASSLDVVEAGYGYTF TGTGCCAGCAGCTTAGATGTTGTTGAGGCCGGCTATGGCTACACCTTC
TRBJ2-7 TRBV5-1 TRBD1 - CASSLTGDDEQYF TGCGCCAGCAGCCTTACAGGGGACGACGAGCAGTACTTC
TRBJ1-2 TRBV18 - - CASSPSGNRVRGYTF TGTGCCAGCTCACCTTCGGGCAACAGGGTAAGAGGCTACACCTTC
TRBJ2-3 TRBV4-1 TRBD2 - CASSQIAGTPTDTQYF TGCGCCAGCAGCCAAATAGCGGGAACCCCGACGGATACGCAGTATTTT
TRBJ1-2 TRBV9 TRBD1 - CASSVDPGQGPYGYTF TGTGCCAGCAGCGTAGACCCGGGACAGGGCCCCTATGGCTACACCTTC
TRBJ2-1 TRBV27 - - CASSWSGTGLIGRTYNEQFF TGTGCCAGCAGTTGGTCGGGGACAGGTCTGATCGGGAGGACCTACAATGAGCAGTTCTTC
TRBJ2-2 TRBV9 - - CASSVIADLTGELFF TGTGCCAGCAGCGTTATAGCGGACCTTACCGGGGAGCTGTTTTTT